The next 19 T cell receptor beta chains were all read from a single sample in a study of T cell responses to AZD1222 COVID-19 vaccine. Using immunoSEQ multiplex PCR, the repertoire was profiled, and TCRdb retains in-frame clones only, with some absent. Among about 97,000 clones listed, approximately 90% were seen once. Sequencing was performed on peripheral blood, taken on day 0 of AZD1222 vaccination. The source of these receptors is an adult in good health.

The gene calls are TRBV7-2 and TRBJ2-3; D unclear. Germline lookup yields CDR1 SGHTA and CDR2 FQGNSA. Trimming cost V 3 bases and J 1 base, with 8 bases left between them. This CDR3 spans 14 amino acids. The DNA of the CDR3 is TGTGCCAGCAGCTTTATGGGTGGCACAGATACGCAGTATTTT. Translation gives CASSFMGGTDTQYF.

The chain recombines TRBV5-1 with TRBJ2-2; the D is unclear. Per germline, CDR1 SGHRS and CDR2 YFSETQ. The V gene lost 0 bases and the J gene lost 1 base, with 10 bases spanning the gap. This CDR3 has 16 residues. CDR3 DNA sequence: TGCGCCAGCAGCTTGGATGTGGAAAAGAACACCGGGGAGCTGTTTTTT. Amino acids: CASSLDVEKNTGELFF.

The chain links TRBV10-3 to TRBJ1-2, with 7 bases identical to TRBD1. V dropped 11 bases and J dropped 0; count of bases not matched to a gene: 15. The CDR3 spans 16 residues. CDR1 and CDR2 (germline): ENHRY, SYGVKD. CDR3 DNA: TGTGCCGTCCTTCGGGGCCAGGGACAGCCTAACTATGGCTACACCTTC. It translates to CAVLRGQGQPNYGYTF.

This chain connects TRBV28 to TRBJ1-2; D remains unclear. The V gene lost 5 bases and the J gene lost 3 bases, with 13 bases spanning the gap. Germline loops: CDR1 MDHEN, CDR2 SYDVKM. The CDR3 consists of 14 residues. The DNA of the CDR3 is TGTGCCAGCAGTCCTCCGGGGTACGACTATGGCTACACCTTC. Translating it yields CASSPPGYDYGYTF.

This clone was seen once. The chain recombines TRBV6-2 or TRBV6-3 with TRBJ2-1; 13 bases match TRBD2. Trimming took 5 bases from V and 14 from J; bases not matched to a gene: 15. This CDR3 comprises 16 residues. Germline CDR1 MNHEY, CDR2 SVGEGT. The CDR3 here is CASSPPGTSGTQREFF. The CDR3 region has the DNA TGTGCCAGCAGTCCCCCCGGGACTAGCGGGACCCAGCGCGAGTTCTTC.

This clone is a singleton in its sample. The chain couples TRBV9 to TRBJ2-7; D is unclear. The germline V and J ends were trimmed by 0 bases and 4 bases, with 17 bases remaining between them. CDR3 length equals 16 residues. Germline V gene data show CDR1 as SGDLS and CDR2 as YYNGEE. The CDR3 loop reads CASSVDSSSRYYEQYF. CDR3 in DNA: TGTGCCAGCAGCGTAGATTCCAGCTCGAGATATTACGAGCAGTACTTC.

The chain carries TRBV12-3 or TRBV12-4 and TRBJ1-1, with D maybe TRBD1 (6 bases). V was cut by 4 bases and J by 6 bases, with 12 bases left in between. There are 13 residues in the CDR3. The DNA of the CDR3 is TGTGCCAGCAGTTCCGGGACATCGCCTGAAGCTTTCTTT. The encoded protein is CASSSGTSPEAFF.

The chain is built from TRBV9 and TRBJ2-1; unclear D gene. The V end lost 0 bases, the J end lost 7 bases, and 8 bases lay between the germline ends. From germline, CDR1 is SGDLS and CDR2 YYNGEE. The CDR3 has 13 amino acids. The CDR3 spells CASSVAALNEQFF. The CDR3 nucleotides read TGTGCCAGCAGCGTAGCAGCCCTTAATGAGCAGTTCTTC. The entire variable domain, with the rest obtained from reference TRBV9 and TRBJ2-1, is as follows: DSGVTQTPKHLITATGQRVTLRCSPRSGDLSVYWYQQSLDQGLQFLIQYYNGEERAKGNILERFSAQQFPDLHSELNLSSLELGDSALYFCASSVAALNEQFFGPGTRLTVL.

The chain couples TRBV29-1 to TRBJ2-1; 15 bases map to TRBD2. The ends lost 7 bases at V and 5 bases at J; junction bases unmatched: 6. Per the germline V gene, CDR1 is SQVTM and CDR2 is ANQGSEA. The CDR3 is 15 amino acids. This chain's CDR3 is CSGQGLAGGNNEQFF. In nucleotides, the CDR3 is TGCAGCGGACAGGGACTAGCGGGAGGCAACAATGAGCAGTTCTTC.

J is TRBJ1-1 and V is TRBV19; maybe TRBD1 (5 bases). V lost 4 bases and J 10 bases, leaving 13 bases between the germline ends. Germline assignment: CDR1 LNHDA and CDR2 SQIVND (reference sequence). The CDR3 contains 12 residues. The CDR3: CASSRGPGGAFF. The CDR3 bases are TGTGCCAGTAGTAGGGGCCCGGGGGGAGCTTTCTTT.

The chain employs TRBV7-2 and TRBJ2-7, with 8 bases identical to TRBD2. The CDR3 extends over 16 amino acids. CDR1 is SGHTA, CDR2 FQGNSA, per germline. V trimming: 4 bases; J trimming: 2 bases; junction bases outside the gene matches: 10. CDR3 nucleotides: TGTGCCAGCAGCTCCACCCTGACTAGCGTCGCCTACGAGCAGTACTTC. Translation gives CASSSTLTSVAYEQYF.

This chain joins TRBV29-1 and TRBJ2-5, with 10 positions matching TRBD2. The CDR3 is 18 amino acids. V was clipped by 0 bases and J by 0 bases; unmatched bases: 10. The germline CDR1 and CDR2 sequences are SQVTM and ANQGSEA. CDR3 sequence: CSVEDRSGGPLYQETQYF. CDR3 nucleotides: TGCAGCGTTGAAGATCGTAGCGGGGGGCCCCTGTACCAAGAGACCCAGTACTTC.

This sequence joins TRBV6-5 and TRBJ1-2; D gene unclear. Trimming shortened V by 10 bases and J by 8 bases, and 14 bases separated the two germline ends. The CDR3 sequence is 11 residues long. CDR1 MNHEY and CDR2 SVGAGI come from the germline V gene. The CDR3 DNA sequence: TGTGCCACCGCGGGGAGGGTGGGCTACACCTTC. This translates into CATAGRVGYTF.

The CDR3 spells CASSFSQGEQYF. The CDR3 nucleotides are TGCGCCAGCAGCTTCTCCCAGGGAGAGCAGTACTTC. The chain employs TRBV5-1 and TRBJ2-7, with a weak D call TRBD1 (5 bases). Trimming stripped 2 bases from V and 7 bases from J, with 10 bases between. The CDR3 contains 12 residues. From germline, CDR1 is SGHRS and CDR2 YFSETQ.

The gene calls are TRBV28 and TRBJ1-2; 8 bases align to TRBD1. Unmatched junction bases numbered 10, after V lost 8 bases and J lost 2 bases. CDR3 size: 15 residues. Germline V gene data show CDR1 as MDHEN and CDR2 as SYDVKM. For the CDR3, the DNA is TGTGCCAGCTACGGACAGGGTGGACCAAACTATGGCTACACCTTC. This translates into CASYGQGGPNYGYTF.

The chain links TRBV27 to TRBJ2-3; the match to TRBD2 covers 14 bases. CDR3 length equals 19 residues. Germline trimming cut 2 bases from V and 4 bases from J; bases unmatched to any gene: 11. From germline, CDR1 is MNHEY and CDR2 SMNVEV (reference sequence). The CDR3 coding sequence is TGTGCCAGCAGTTTACTCGGGGGACTAGCGGGAGAGAGGCCAGATACGCAGTATTTT. Amino acid sequence: CASSLLGGLAGERPDTQYF.

The rearrangement uses TRBV11-2 and TRBJ2-1, with TRBD2 matching over 14 bases. The J segment lost 9 bases and the V segment lost 5 bases, leaving 6 bases of the junction unmatched. The CDR3 covers 15 residues. Germline CDR1 is SGHAT and CDR2 is FQNNGV. The CDR3 nucleotides are TGTGCCAGCAGCCTGGGACTAGCGGGAGTAGGTGAGCAGTTCTTC. Its translation: CASSLGLAGVGEQFF.

The chain combines TRBV28 with TRBJ1-2; weak D call: TRBD1 (6 bases). The CDR3 extends over 15 amino acids. From germline, CDR1 is MDHEN and CDR2 SYDVKM. With 8 bases removed from V and 2 bases from J, the gap between germline ends came to 18 bases. CDR3 sequence reads: CASLTSSGANYGYTF. CDR3 bases: TGTGCCAGCCTTACTTCCTCGGGGGCGAACTATGGCTACACCTTC.

The gene calls are TRBV7-2 and TRBJ1-2, with TRBD1 matching 9 bases. The CDR3 runs to 15 residues. Trimming removed 4 bases from V and 3 bases from J; junction bases left unmatched: 6. Per germline, CDR1 SGHTA and CDR2 FQGNSA. The CDR3 spells CASSSGTGSYYGYTF. CDR3 sequence (DNA): TGTGCCAGCAGCTCCGGGACAGGGTCTTACTATGGCTACACCTTC.